A single TCR beta chain is shown here with its context. The antigen remains undetermined. A total of 1 to 8 samples per patient were collected pretreatment and on-treatment. The table came from immunoSEQ multiplex PCR; TCRdb's copy has only in-frame clones and leaves some out. Of about 40,000 clones in the sample, around 88% were seen once. This CDR3 spans 16 amino acids. Germline CDR1 reads SEHNR; CDR2 reads FQNEAQ (reference sequence). The V gene end was trimmed by 1 base and the J gene end by 7 bases; junction bases not matched to a gene: 6. The sample comes from a study of PD-L1 blockade in urothelial cancer. About the research overall: Atezolizumab at 1,200 mg intravenously every 3 weeks was started by patients at some point between 2014 and 2015. Median T cell yield from blood was around 140,000.

Study-wide results and caveats: A pretreatment blood TCR clonality that fell below the median predicted better progression-free and overall survival.

Specimen: PBMCs, collected around atezolizumab (anti-PD-L1) treatment. The gene calls are TRBV7-9 and TRBJ2-4, with TRBD2 matching over 11 bases. The clonotype originates from a man aged 60-69 years with urothelial cancer. The CDR3 is CASSLGTSGRWNIQYF. DNA for the CDR3: TGTGCCAGCAGCTTAGGGACTAGCGGGCGGTGGAACATTCAGTACTTC.